The 27 T cell receptor beta chains reported below all come from one sample, sequenced in a study of shared clonotypes between healthy human individuals. Some clones are missing from TCRdb's copy, which holds only in-frame ones; the method was immunoSEQ multiplex PCR. The sample carries approximately 2,300,000 clones, less than 95% recorded once. The specimen sequenced was naive CD4+ T cells from PBMCs. Described subset: CD45RA+ positively selected. Every receptor here comes from a man aged 18 to 29 in good health. Some clones in this sample may be carry-over from other donors' samples.

Concerning this clone: The sample has other DNA sequences that encode this CDR3 too. The chain employs TRBV18 and TRBJ1-5, with 8 bases fitting TRBD1. With V trimmed by 3 bases and J by 5 bases, 3 bases remained unmatched. CDR1 is KGHSH and CDR2 is LQKENI in the germline V gene. The CDR3 is 14 residues long. The CDR3 DNA reads TGTGCCAGCTCACCCGGACAGGGCCATCAGCCCCAGCATTTT. It encodes CASSPGQGHQPQHF.

The sample holds a few counts of this clone. This chain uses TRBV7-9 with TRBJ1-2, with a weak D call TRBD1 (5 bases). This CDR3 has 13 amino acids. V was cut by 2 bases and J by 8 bases, with 12 bases left in between. CDR1 is SEHNR and CDR2 is FQNEAQ in the germline V gene (reference sequence). The DNA for the CDR3 is TGTGCCAGCAGCTTACTCAGGGATCAAGGCTACACCTTC. It translates to CASSLLRDQGYTF.

The chain links TRBV5-1 to TRBJ1-2, with TRBD1 matching 7 bases. Trimming at V came to 3 bases and at J to 7 bases, leaving 9 bases not matched to a gene. This CDR3 contains 14 residues. Germline V gene sequence: CDR1 SGHRS, CDR2 YFSETQ. CDR3 loop: CASSSELQGSGYTF. The CDR3 DNA reads TGCGCCAGCAGCTCGGAATTACAGGGGTCTGGCTACACCTTC.

The rearrangement joins TRBV6-5 to TRBJ2-7; D ambiguous. The CDR3 loop spans 12 amino acids. Germline values: CDR1 MNHEY, CDR2 SVGAGI. V lost 6 bases and J lost 7, with 13 bases in between. In nucleotides, the CDR3 is TGTGCCAGCAGCCGACGTGGACGTGAGCAGTACTTC. Translation gives CASSRRGREQYF.

This chain links TRBV5-4 with TRBJ2-5; no reliable D call. V gave up 3 bases and J gave up 8 bases, with 11 bases separating them. Germline V gene lookup returns CDR1 SGHNT and CDR2 YYREEE (reference sequence). The CDR3 totals 12 residues. This CDR3 reads CASSSGPGTQYF. For the CDR3, the DNA is TGTGCCAGCAGCTCCGGGCCCGGCACCCAGTACTTC. Complete variable domain (other parts from reference TRBV5-4 and TRBJ2-5): ETGVTQSPTHLIKTRGQQVTLRCSSQSGHNTVSWYQQALGQGPQFIFQYYREEENGRGNFPPRFSGLQFPNYSSELNVNALELDDSALYLCASSSGPGTQYFGPGTRLLVL.

The chain combines TRBV7-2 with TRBJ2-5; D is undetermined. The length of the CDR3 is 14 residues. V was cut by 0 bases and J by 0 bases, with 5 bases left in between. CDR1 and CDR2 (germline): SGHTA, FQGNSA. CDR3 amino acids: CASSLAVYQETQYF. CDR3 coding DNA: TGTGCCAGCAGCTTAGCCGTGTACCAAGAGACCCAGTACTTC.

This sequence joins TRBV7-9 and TRBJ1-2, with D possibly TRBD1 on 5 matching bases. Trimming stripped 5 bases from V and 4 bases from J, with 20 bases between. Germline V gene sequence: CDR1 SEHNR, CDR2 FQNEAQ (reference sequence). The CDR3 runs to 16 residues. CDR3 region: CASSTPRGRQLYGYTF. Here the CDR3 DNA reads TGTGCCAGCAGCACTCCCCGGGGCCGACAGCTCTATGGCTACACCTTC. Using reference TRBV7-9 and TRBJ1-2 for the parts outside the CDR3, the full variable domain is DTGVSQNPRHKITKRGQNVTFRCDPISEHNRLYWYRQTLGQGPEFLTYFQNEAQLEKSRLLSDRFSAERPKGSFSTLEIQRTEQGDSAMYLCASSTPRGRQLYGYTFGSGTRLTVV.

This rearrangement joins TRBV7-3 to TRBJ2-6; D is unresolved. Looked up from germline, CDR1 is SGHTA and CDR2 is FQGTGA. CDR3 length: 16 residues. The V gene lost 1 base and the J gene lost 0 bases, with 7 bases spanning the gap. The CDR3, as DNA: TGTGCCAGCAGCTTAAACGACAACTCTGGGGCCAACGTCCTGACTTTC. Translation: CASSLNDNSGANVLTF.

The V and J genes are TRBV7-2 and TRBJ2-1, with 10 bases matching TRBD2. V lost 4 bases, J lost 6 bases, and 6 bases stayed unmatched. This CDR3 contains 15 residues. CDR1 is SGHTA and CDR2 is FQGNSA in the germline V gene. This CDR3 is CASSSAGTSANEQFF. In nucleotides, the CDR3 is TGTGCCAGCAGCTCTGCCGGGACTAGCGCCAATGAGCAGTTCTTC.

The V call is TRBV25-1, the J call TRBJ1-4; D is unclear. V lost 4 bases, J lost 8 bases, and 5 bases lay in between. The CDR3 loop spans 11 amino acids. Germline V lookup: CDR1 MGHDK, CDR2 SYGVNS. The CDR3 sequence is CASSGEEKLFF. In nucleotides, the CDR3 is TGTGCCAGCAGTGGGGAGGAAAAACTGTTTTTT.

Regarding this clone: The sample carries other DNA sequences with the same CDR3. The rearrangement links TRBV5-1 to TRBJ2-2; D is possibly TRBD1 or TRBD2 (5 bases each). Between the trimmed V and J ends, which lost 0 bases and 4 bases, there was a span of 7 bases. Germline V gene data show CDR1 as SGHRS and CDR2 as YFSETQ. The CDR3 totals 14 residues. The CDR3 reads CASSLAGTTGELFF. DNA of the CDR3: TGCGCCAGCAGCTTGGCAGGGACCACCGGGGAGCTGTTTTTT.

This sequence joins TRBV28 and TRBJ2-5, with D possibly TRBD2 on 6 matching bases. V lost 6 bases, J lost 0 bases, and 14 bases lay in between. The CDR3 is 15 residues long. The germline V gene encodes CDR1 MDHEN and CDR2 SYDVKM. This CDR3 is CASSPLGGDQETQYF. The CDR3 DNA reads as TGTGCCAGCAGCCCTCTGGGGGGAGACCAAGAGACCCAGTACTTC.

V is TRBV2 and J is TRBJ2-2; D uncertain. V was clipped by 5 bases and J by 6 bases, with 10 bases between them. CDR3 size: 13 residues. CDR1 is SNHLY, CDR2 FYNNEI, per germline. The CDR3 here is CASSTGQAGELFF. The CDR3 nucleotides read TGTGCCAGCAGTACGGGTCAGGCCGGGGAGCTGTTTTTT.

The chain employs TRBV28 and TRBJ1-1; D remains unclear. The CDR3 is 14 amino acids. Germline V gene lookup returns CDR1 MDHEN and CDR2 SYDVKM. The V end was cut by 3 bases, the J end by 0 bases, with 8 bases between. CDR3 nucleotide sequence: TGTGCCAGCAGTTTTGCCAGCTTGAACACTGAAGCTTTCTTT. Translation gives CASSFASLNTEAFF.

The chain uses TRBV5-8 and TRBJ1-1; 7 nucleotides match TRBD1. The CDR3 extends over 14 amino acids. V dropped 3 bases and J dropped 0; count of bases not matched to a gene: 2. Germline lookup yields CDR1 SGHTS and CDR2 YDEGEE. CDR3 loop: CASSSGQLNTEAFF. In DNA, the CDR3 is TGTGCCAGCAGCTCGGGACAGCTGAACACTGAAGCTTTCTTT.

This chain links TRBV5-1 with TRBJ2-1, with unresolved D. This CDR3 contains 12 residues. The germline V gene has CDR1 SGHRS and CDR2 YFSETQ. Deletions cut 1 base from V and 8 bases from J, with 7 bases between. CDR3 DNA sequence: TGCGCCAGCAGCTTGCAGATGGATGAGCAGTTCTTC. Its protein is CASSLQMDEQFF. The full variable domain, rest sourced from reference TRBV5-1 and TRBJ2-1, is KAGVTQTPRYLIKTRGQQVTLSCSPISGHRSVSWYQQTPGQGLQFLFEYFSETQRNKGNFPGRFSGRQFSNSRSEMNVSTLELGDSALYLCASSLQMDEQFFGPGTRLTVL.

The chain has TRBV28 and TRBJ2-3; 8 bases match TRBD2. The CDR3 sequence is 16 residues long. V shed 5 bases, J shed 2 bases, and the junction held 9 bases outside the gene matches. Germline V gene data show CDR1 as MDHEN and CDR2 as SYDVKM. The CDR3 sequence: CASSLISGTFTDTQYF. The CDR3 bases are TGTGCCAGCAGTCTGATTAGCGGGACATTCACAGATACGCAGTATTTT.

The chain couples TRBV5-1 to TRBJ2-3; no firm D call. Germline V gives CDR1 SGHRS, CDR2 YFSETQ. V was cut by 7 bases and J by 6 bases, with 15 bases left in between. The CDR3 is 13 amino acids. Here the CDR3 reads CASAPEPTDTQYF. The CDR3 nucleotides read TGCGCCAGCGCGCCCGAACCGACGGATACGCAGTATTTT.

This chain joins TRBV19 and TRBJ1-2, with 9 positions matching TRBD1. Per the germline V gene, CDR1 is LNHDA and CDR2 is SQIVND (reference sequence). Germline trimming cut 4 bases from V and 3 bases from J; bases unmatched to any gene: 12. The CDR3 runs to 17 residues. CDR3 bases: TGTGCCAGTAGTACGGACAGGGGACCGACGGACGACTATGGCTACACCTTC. Translating gives CASSTDRGPTDDYGYTF.

This chain joins TRBV6-5 and TRBJ2-1, with TRBD1 identical over 8 bases. The length of the CDR3 is 15 residues. J lost 8 bases, V lost 0 bases, and 6 bases had no gene match. In germline, CDR1 is MNHEY, CDR2 SVGAGI. CDR3 sequence: CASSYSISQGDEQFF. The CDR3 DNA sequence: TGTGCCAGCAGTTACTCGATTTCACAGGGGGATGAGCAGTTCTTC.

V is TRBV20-1 and J is TRBJ2-1, with D perhaps TRBD2 (5 bases). V gave up 7 bases and J gave up 4 bases, with 8 bases separating them. CDR1 and CDR2 (germline): DFQATT, SNEGSKA (reference sequence). CDR3 length: 11 residues. CDR3: CSGGGYNEQFF. In DNA form, the CDR3 reads TGCAGTGGAGGCGGGTACAATGAGCAGTTCTTC.

The J gene is TRBJ1-3, the V gene TRBV9, with TRBD1 matching 7 bases. This CDR3 contains 16 residues. Germline values: CDR1 SGDLS, CDR2 YYNGEE. V shed 0 bases, J shed 5 bases, and the junction held 8 bases outside the gene matches. The CDR3 here is CASSVAMGTARNTIYF. DNA of the CDR3: TGTGCCAGCAGCGTAGCAATGGGGACAGCCCGAAACACCATATATTTT. Full variable domain (remainder filled in from reference TRBV9 and TRBJ1-3): DSGVTQTPKHLITATGQRVTLRCSPRSGDLSVYWYQQSLDQGLQFLIQYYNGEERAKGNILERFSAQQFPDLHSELNLSSLELGDSALYFCASSVAMGTARNTIYFGEGSWLTVV.

The chain combines TRBV15 with TRBJ2-6, with TRBD1 matching over 8 bases. V trimming: 0 bases; J trimming: 4 bases; junction bases outside the gene matches: 8. CDR3 length: 18 residues. Germline V lookup: CDR1 LNHNV, CDR2 YYDKDF (reference sequence). CDR3 region: CATSRDPAGGPGANVLTF. In DNA, the CDR3 is TGTGCCACCAGCAGAGATCCCGCAGGGGGCCCCGGGGCCAACGTCCTGACTTTC. Full variable domain (rest looked up from reference TRBV15 and TRBJ2-6): DAMVIQNPRYQVTQFGKPVTLSCSQTLNHNVMYWYQQKSSQAPKLLFHYYDKDFNNEADTPDNFQSRRPNTSFCFLDIRSPGLGDTAMYLCATSRDPAGGPGANVLTFGAGSRLTVL.

This clone appeared a single time. The chain carries TRBV9 and TRBJ2-1; D perhaps matches TRBD1 (5 bases). The germline V gene encodes CDR1 SGDLS and CDR2 YYNGEE. The CDR3 is made up of 14 amino acids. Trimming removed 1 base from V and 2 bases from J, with 7 bases in between. The CDR3 loop reads CASSVKGAYNEQFF. CDR3 nucleotide sequence: TGTGCCAGCAGCGTAAAAGGGGCCTACAATGAGCAGTTCTTC.

This clone occurred once. The V and J genes are TRBV10-2 and TRBJ2-7; D is possibly TRBD2 (5 bases). Germline loops: CDR1 WSHSY, CDR2 SAAADI. The ends were cut back, 3 bases at V and 5 bases at J, with 11 bases in the middle. The CDR3 has 13 amino acids. The CDR3 nucleotides read TGCGCCAGCAGTGACCCGCCCGGGAACGAGCAGTACTTC. This gives the protein CASSDPPGNEQYF.

The chain couples TRBV28 to TRBJ1-3; a weak D match, TRBD1 (6 bases). Germline V lookup: CDR1 MDHEN, CDR2 SYDVKM. The length of the CDR3 is 14 residues. Trimming removed 8 bases at V and 0 bases at J, with 11 bases between. CDR3 residues: CASGGQHSGNTIYF. DNA of the CDR3: TGTGCCAGCGGAGGACAGCACTCTGGAAACACCATATATTTT.

The chain carries TRBV4-2 and TRBJ1-1; D remains ambiguous. The CDR3 runs to 18 residues. V was trimmed by 0 bases and J by 3 bases, leaving 20 bases between them. Germline V gene sequence: CDR1 LGHNA, CDR2 YNFKEQ. The CDR3 reads CASSQESLAATRDTEAFF. In DNA form, the CDR3 reads TGTGCCAGCAGCCAAGAGTCGTTGGCAGCAACCCGGGACACTGAAGCTTTCTTT.